This T cell receptor beta chain was obtained from a study of cytotoxic CD8 clonotypes in ibrutinib-treated CLL. Across the study: Response was recorded as partial in roughly 24 patients and complete in 2; at median approximately 65 months, approximately 14 remained remitted and about twelve had progressed. Overall study results and limits: Once treatment began, public clonotypes, which were uncommon, contracted or stayed stable.

Only in-frame clones appear in the TCRdb table, and some are missing; sequencing was by immunoSEQ multiplex PCR. The sample lists about 45,000 clones; 65% were seen once. On this clone itself: Its cognate antigen is unknown.

The receptor was derived from a human donor with chronic lymphocytic leukemia. The sequenced sample was PBMCs, obtained after 24 months of ibrutinib treatment.

The CDR3 sequence: CASSRPDAGEQYF. The CDR3 DNA reads TGCGCCAGCAGCCGCCCGGATGCGGGGGAGCAGTACTTC. V and J are TRBV4-1 and TRBJ2-7; TRBD2 is a possible D gene (6 bases). CDR1 MGHRA and CDR2 YSYEKL come from the germline V gene. The CDR3 has 13 residues. Trimming left V 4 bases short and J 7 bases short, with 14 bases between.